The clone carrying this T cell receptor (beta chain) was recorded only once. These data are taken from a study of CD8 T cells in Susac syndrome. Random hexamers primed reverse transcription of roughly 0.5 to 1 ug RNA. Amplification of TCR beta CDR3 was carried out by immunoSEQ multiplex PCR, which covered 54 Vbeta and 13 Jbeta segments. Each CDR3 protein is one row after TCRdb ran MiXCR on the immunoSEQ multiplex PCR reads. The table shows approximately 230,000 distinct CDR3 sequences, with 93% occurring only once. Sequencing of TCR beta drew on CD8+ and CD4+ T cells from blood. The multiple sclerosis control group comprised treatment-naive patients with stable or active relapsing-remitting disease. Both CD4+ and CD8+ T cells were negatively isolated, and TEMRA cells underwent FACS enrichment. V was cut by 0 bases and J by 9 bases, with 15 bases left in between. The CDR3 loop spans 15 amino acids.

The sample taken for sequencing was CD4+ T cells from PBMCs. The chain combines TRBV12-3 or TRBV12-4 with TRBJ2-1, with D possibly being TRBD2 (6 bases). The clonotype originates from a human donor with multiple sclerosis. The DNA for the CDR3 is TGTGCCAGCAGTTTAGCGGCAGGGTCGGGAGCTGAGCAGTTCTTC. Protein: CASSLAAGSGAEQFF.